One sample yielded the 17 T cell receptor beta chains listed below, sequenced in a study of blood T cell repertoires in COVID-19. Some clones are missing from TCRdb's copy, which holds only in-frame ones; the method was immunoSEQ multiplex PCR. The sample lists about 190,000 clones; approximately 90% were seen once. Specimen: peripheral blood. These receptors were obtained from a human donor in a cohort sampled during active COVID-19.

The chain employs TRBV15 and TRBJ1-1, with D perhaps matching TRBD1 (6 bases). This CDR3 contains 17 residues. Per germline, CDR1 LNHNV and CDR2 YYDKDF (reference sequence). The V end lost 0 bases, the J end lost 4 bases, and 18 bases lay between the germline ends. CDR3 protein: CATSRDNKAGTTTEAFF. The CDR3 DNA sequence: TGTGCCACCAGCAGAGATAATAAGGCAGGGACAACCACTGAAGCTTTCTTT.

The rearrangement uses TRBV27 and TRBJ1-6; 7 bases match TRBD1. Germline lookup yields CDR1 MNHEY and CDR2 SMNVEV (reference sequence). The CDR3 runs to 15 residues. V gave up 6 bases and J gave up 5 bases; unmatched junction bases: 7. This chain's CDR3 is CASRGSGQNNSPLHF. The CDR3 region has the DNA TGTGCCAGCAGGGGATCGGGACAGAATAATTCACCCCTCCACTTT.

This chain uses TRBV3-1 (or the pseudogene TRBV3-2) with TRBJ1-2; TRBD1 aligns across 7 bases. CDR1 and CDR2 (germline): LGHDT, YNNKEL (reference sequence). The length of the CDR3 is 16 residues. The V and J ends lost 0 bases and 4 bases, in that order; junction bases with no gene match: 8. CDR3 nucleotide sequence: TGTGCCAGCAGCCAAGAGCTGGCAGGGGGGAGCTATGGCTACACCTTC. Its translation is CASSQELAGGSYGYTF.

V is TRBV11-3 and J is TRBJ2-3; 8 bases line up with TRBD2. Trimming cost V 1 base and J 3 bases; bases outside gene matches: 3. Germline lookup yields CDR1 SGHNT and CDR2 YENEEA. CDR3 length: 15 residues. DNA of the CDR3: TGTGCCAGCAGCTTAGGGGAGCGGGAGACAGATACGCAGTATTTT. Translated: CASSLGERETDTQYF.

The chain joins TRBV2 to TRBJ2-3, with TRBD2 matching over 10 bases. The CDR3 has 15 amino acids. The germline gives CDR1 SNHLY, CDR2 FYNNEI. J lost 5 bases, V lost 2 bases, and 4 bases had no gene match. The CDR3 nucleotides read TGTGCCAGCAGTGAAAGGCTAGCGGGAGTAGATACGCAGTATTTT. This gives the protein CASSERLAGVDTQYF.

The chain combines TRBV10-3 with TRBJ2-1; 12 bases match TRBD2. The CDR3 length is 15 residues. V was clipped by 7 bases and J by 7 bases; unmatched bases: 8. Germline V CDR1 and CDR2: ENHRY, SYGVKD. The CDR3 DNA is TGTGCCATCAACCCGGGACTAGCGGGTTCTAATGAGCAGTTCTTC. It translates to CAINPGLAGSNEQFF.

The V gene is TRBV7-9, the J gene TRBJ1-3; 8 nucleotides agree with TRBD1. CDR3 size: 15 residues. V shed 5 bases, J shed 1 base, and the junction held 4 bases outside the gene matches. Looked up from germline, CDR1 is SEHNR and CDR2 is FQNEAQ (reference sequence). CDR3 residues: CASSPRQGSGNTIYF. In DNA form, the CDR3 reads TGTGCCAGCAGCCCTAGACAGGGGTCTGGAAACACCATATATTTT.

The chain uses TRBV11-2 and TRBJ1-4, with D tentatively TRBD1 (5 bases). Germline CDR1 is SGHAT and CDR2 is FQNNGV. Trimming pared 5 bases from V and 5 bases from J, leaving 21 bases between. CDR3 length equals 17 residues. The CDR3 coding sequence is TGTGCCAGCAGCCGCGAGCCGGGACTCCTGGGGAATGAAAAACTGTTTTTT. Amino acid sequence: CASSREPGLLGNEKLFF.

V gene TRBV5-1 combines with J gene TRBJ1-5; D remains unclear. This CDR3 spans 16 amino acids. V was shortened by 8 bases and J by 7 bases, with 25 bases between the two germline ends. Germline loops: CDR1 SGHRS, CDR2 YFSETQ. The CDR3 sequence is CASPSFWAEVGQPQHF. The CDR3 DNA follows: TGCGCCAGTCCGAGCTTCTGGGCAGAAGTTGGCCAGCCCCAGCATTTT.

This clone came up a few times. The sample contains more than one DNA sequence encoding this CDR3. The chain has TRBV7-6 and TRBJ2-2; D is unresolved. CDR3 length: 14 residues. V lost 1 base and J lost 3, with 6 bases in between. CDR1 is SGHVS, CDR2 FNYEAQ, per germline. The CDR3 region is CASSLGGDTGELFF. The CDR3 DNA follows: TGTGCCAGCAGCTTAGGTGGAGACACCGGGGAGCTGTTTTTT.

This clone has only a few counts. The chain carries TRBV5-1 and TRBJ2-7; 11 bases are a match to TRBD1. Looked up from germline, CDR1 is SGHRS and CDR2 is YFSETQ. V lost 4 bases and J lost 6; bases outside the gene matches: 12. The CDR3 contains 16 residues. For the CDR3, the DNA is TGCGCCAGCAGCCCCGTGATAGGACAGGGGGCCTCCGAGCAGTACTTC. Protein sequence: CASSPVIGQGASEQYF. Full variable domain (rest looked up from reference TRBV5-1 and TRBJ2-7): KAGVTQTPRYLIKTRGQQVTLSCSPISGHRSVSWYQQTPGQGLQFLFEYFSETQRNKGNFPGRFSGRQFSNSRSEMNVSTLELGDSALYLCASSPVIGQGASEQYFGPGTRLTVT.

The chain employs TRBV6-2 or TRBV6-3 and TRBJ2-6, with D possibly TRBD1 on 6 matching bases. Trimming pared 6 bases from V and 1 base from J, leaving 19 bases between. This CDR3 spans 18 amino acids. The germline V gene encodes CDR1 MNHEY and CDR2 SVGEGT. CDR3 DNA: TGTGCCAGCAGCGCCTCTCGTACAGGGCTATCTGGGGCCAACGTCCTGACTTTC. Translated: CASSASRTGLSGANVLTF.

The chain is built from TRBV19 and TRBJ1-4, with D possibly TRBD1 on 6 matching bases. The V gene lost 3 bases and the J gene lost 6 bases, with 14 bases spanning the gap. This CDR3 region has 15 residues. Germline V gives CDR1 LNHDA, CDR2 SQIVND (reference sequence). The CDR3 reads CASSIPRGADEKLFF. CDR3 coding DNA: TGTGCCAGTAGTATTCCCCGGGGGGCCGATGAAAAACTGTTTTTT.

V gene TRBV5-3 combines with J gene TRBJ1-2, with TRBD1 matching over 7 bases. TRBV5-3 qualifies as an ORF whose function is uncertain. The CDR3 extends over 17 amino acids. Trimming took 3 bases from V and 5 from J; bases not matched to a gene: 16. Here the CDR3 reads CARSSGQVSPITYGYTF. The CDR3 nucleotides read TGTGCCAGAAGCTCCGGACAGGTAAGCCCTATTACATATGGCTACACCTTC.

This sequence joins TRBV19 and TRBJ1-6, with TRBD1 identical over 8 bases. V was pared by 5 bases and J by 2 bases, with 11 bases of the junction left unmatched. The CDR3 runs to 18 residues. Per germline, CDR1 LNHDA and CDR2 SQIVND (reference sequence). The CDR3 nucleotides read TGTGCCAGTAGTCTGATATGGCAGGGGGCTACCTATAATTCACCCCTCCACTTT. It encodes CASSLIWQGATYNSPLHF.

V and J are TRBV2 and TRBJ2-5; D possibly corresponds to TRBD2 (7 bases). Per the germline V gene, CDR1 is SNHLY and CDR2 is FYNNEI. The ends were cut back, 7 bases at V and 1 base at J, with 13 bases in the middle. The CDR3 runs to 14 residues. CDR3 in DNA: TGTGCCAGCAAGGGGGGGGGCAGCCAAGAGACCCAGTACTTC. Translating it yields CASKGGGSQETQYF.

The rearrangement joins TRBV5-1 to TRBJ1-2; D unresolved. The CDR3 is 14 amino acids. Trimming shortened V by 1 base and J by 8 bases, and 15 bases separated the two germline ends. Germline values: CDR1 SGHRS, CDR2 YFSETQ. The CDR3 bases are TGCGCCAGCAGCTTGCTGAGGTCTGGGGAGGGCTACACCTTC. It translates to CASSLLRSGEGYTF. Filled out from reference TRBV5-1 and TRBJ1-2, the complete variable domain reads KAGVTQTPRYLIKTRGQQVTLSCSPISGHRSVSWYQQTPGQGLQFLFEYFSETQRNKGNFPGRFSGRQFSNSRSEMNVSTLELGDSALYLCASSLLRSGEGYTFGSGTRLTVV.